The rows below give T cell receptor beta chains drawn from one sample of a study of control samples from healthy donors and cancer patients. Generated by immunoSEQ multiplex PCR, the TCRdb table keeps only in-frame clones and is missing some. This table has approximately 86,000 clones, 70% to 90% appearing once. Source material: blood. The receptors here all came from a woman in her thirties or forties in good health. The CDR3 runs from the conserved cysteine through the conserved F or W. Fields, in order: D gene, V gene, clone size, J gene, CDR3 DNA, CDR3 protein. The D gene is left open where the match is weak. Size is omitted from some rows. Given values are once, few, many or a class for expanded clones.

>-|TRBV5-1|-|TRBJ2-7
TGCGCCAGCGGCTTGAAGGGGGGGGCCGAGTACGAGCAGTACTTC
CASGLKGGAEYEQYF
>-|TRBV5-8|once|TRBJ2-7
TGTGCCAGCAGCTTGGGTCATGGTCTTTACTCCTACGAGCAGTACTTC
CASSLGHGLYSYEQYF
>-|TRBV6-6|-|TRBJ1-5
TGTGCCAGCAGTTACGGGACCATGGGCGATCAGCCCCAGCATTTT
CASSYGTMGDQPQHF
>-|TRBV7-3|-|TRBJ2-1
TGTGCCAGCAGCTTAAGCCTGACTAGTGAGCAGTTCTTC
CASSLSLTSEQFF
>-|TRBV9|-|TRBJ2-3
TGTGCCAGCAGCGAGGGACTGAAAGGCACAGATACGCAGTATTTT
CASSEGLKGTDTQYF
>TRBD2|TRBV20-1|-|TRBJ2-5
TGCAGTGCTAGTACCCTAGCGGGGGGAATCGCCGCAGAGACCCAGTACTTC
CSASTLAGGIAAETQYF
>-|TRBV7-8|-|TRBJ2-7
TGTGCCAGCAGCTTAGTCATATGGGGGCGAAGCTCCTACGAGCAGTACTTC
CASSLVIWGRSSYEQYF
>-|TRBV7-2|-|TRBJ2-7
TGTGCCAGCAGCTGGGGGAGCGGAAGCTCCTACGAGCAGTACTTC
CASSWGSGSSYEQYF
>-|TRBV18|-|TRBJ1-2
TGTGCCAGCTCTGCCACCCCGCCAGGGGTCGACTATGGCTACACCTTC
CASSATPPGVDYGYTF
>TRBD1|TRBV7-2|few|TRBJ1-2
TGTGCCAGCAGCTTAGCTGCAGGGGGCGGCTATGGCTACACCTTC
CASSLAAGGGYGYTF
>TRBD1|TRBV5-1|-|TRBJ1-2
TGCGCCAGCAGCTTGGCCGGGACAGGCAACTATGGCTACACCTTC
CASSLAGTGNYGYTF
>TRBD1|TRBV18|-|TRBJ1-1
TGTGCCAGCTCACCGACCCCAACAGGGGGCAATATGGGGAACACTGAAGCTTTCTTT
CASSPTPTGGNMGNTEAFF
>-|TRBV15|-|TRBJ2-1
TGTGCCACCAGCAGGTGGGACAATGAGCAGTTCTTC
CATSRWDNEQFF
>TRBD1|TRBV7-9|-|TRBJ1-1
TGTGCCAGCAGCCGGGAGAGGGGATGGGTTAGGGGGCGTTACACTGAAGCTTTCTTT
CASSRERGWVRGRYTEAFF
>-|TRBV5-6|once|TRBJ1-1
TGTGCCAGCAGCTTGGTCCGGAACACTGAAGCTTTCTTT
CASSLVRNTEAFF